This T cell receptor (beta chain) was documented in a study of technical replicates of blood from four donors. The CDR3 extends over 15 amino acids. The V and J ends lost 6 bases and 5 bases, in that order; junction bases with no gene match: 5. CDR1 and CDR2 from the germline V gene are SGHRS and YFSETQ. Generated by immunoSEQ multiplex PCR, the TCRdb table keeps only in-frame clones and is missing some. The table shows more than 65,000 clones, with 97% occurring only once. This sequence originates from a human donor in good health. The chain is built from TRBV5-1 and TRBJ2-2, with TRBD2 identical over 12 bases. Sequencing used T cells isolated from PBMCs. Here the CDR3 DNA reads TGCGCCAGCACCGGGACTAGCGGGTATACCGGGGAGCTGTTTTTT. This translates into CASTGTSGYTGELFF.